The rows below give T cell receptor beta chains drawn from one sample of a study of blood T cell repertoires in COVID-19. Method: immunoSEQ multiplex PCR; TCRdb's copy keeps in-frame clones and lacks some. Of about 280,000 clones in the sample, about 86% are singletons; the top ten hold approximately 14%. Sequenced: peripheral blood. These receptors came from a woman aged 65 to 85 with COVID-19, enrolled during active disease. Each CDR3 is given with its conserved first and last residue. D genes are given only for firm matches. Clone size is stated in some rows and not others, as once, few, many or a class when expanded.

DNA: TGTGCCAGCAGTCAACAGGGGGCGGCGGTGGATACGCAGTATTTT; CDR3: CASSQQGAAVDTQYF; size: NA; J: TRBJ2-3; D: TRBD1; V: TRBV7-8
DNA: TGCAGCGTTGTTAACAGCCTGACCGGGGAGCTGTTTTTT; CDR3: CSVVNSLTGELFF; size: NA; J: TRBJ2-2; D: NA; V: TRBV29-1
DNA: TGCGCCAGCAGCCACCTGGACAGGTTGAACACTGAAGCTTTCTTT; CDR3: CASSHLDRLNTEAFF; size: few; J: TRBJ1-1; D: TRBD1; V: TRBV4-1
DNA: TGTGCCAGCAGAACCACAGGGAGCAATCAGCCCCAGCATTTT; CDR3: CASRTTGSNQPQHF; size: NA; J: TRBJ1-5; D: NA; V: TRBV28
DNA: TGTGCCAGCAGCGCCGGACTAGCGCATACCTACGAGCAGTACTTC; CDR3: CASSAGLAHTYEQYF; size: NA; J: TRBJ2-7; D: TRBD2; V: TRBV9
DNA: TGTGCCAGCAGTCATGGACAGGCCCTTAATTCACCCCTCCACTTT; CDR3: CASSHGQALNSPLHF; size: NA; J: TRBJ1-6; D: TRBD1; V: TRBV6-5
DNA: TGCGCCAGCAGCTTACAACCAAACGGGGAGCTGTTTTTT; CDR3: CASSLQPNGELFF; size: many; J: TRBJ2-2; D: NA; V: TRBV5-1
DNA: TGTGCCAGCAGGCCCGCGGGGAGCACAGATACGCAGTATTTT; CDR3: CASRPAGSTDTQYF; size: NA; J: TRBJ2-3; D: NA; V: TRBV13
DNA: TGTGCCAGCAGTGAAGCGCCGGGGGGGGCAGGCGGGGAGCTGTTTTTT; CDR3: CASSEAPGGAGGELFF; size: few; J: TRBJ2-2; D: TRBD2; V: TRBV6-1
DNA: TGTGCCAGCAGCTTCGGAACAGTTCATAATGGCTACACCTTC; CDR3: CASSFGTVHNGYTF; size: NA; J: TRBJ1-2; D: NA; V: TRBV7-9
DNA: TGCAGCGTTGAAAGGGGGAAGGACATAAACACTGAAGCTTTCTTT; CDR3: CSVERGKDINTEAFF; size: NA; J: TRBJ1-1; D: NA; V: TRBV29-1
DNA: TGTGCCAGCAGCTTAGATGCGGGAAGACCCGAAAAACTGTTTTTT; CDR3: CASSLDAGRPEKLFF; size: NA; J: TRBJ1-4; D: NA; V: TRBV11-2
DNA: TGCGCCAGCAGCCTCGGGGGTAAAAGCTATGGCTACACCTTC; CDR3: CASSLGGKSYGYTF; size: NA; J: TRBJ1-2; D: NA; V: TRBV10-2
DNA: TGTGCCAGCTCACCAGGCGGTTCCAATCAGCCCCAGCATTTT; CDR3: CASSPGGSNQPQHF; size: NA; J: TRBJ1-5; D: NA; V: TRBV18
DNA: TGTGCCCTCGCACGAGGAGATAGCAATCAGCCCCAGCATTTT; CDR3: CALARGDSNQPQHF; size: NA; J: TRBJ1-5; D: NA; V: TRBV28
DNA: TGTGCCAGCAGACATACAGGGTCCCATGGCTACACCTTC; CDR3: CASRHTGSHGYTF; size: NA; J: TRBJ1-2; D: NA; V: TRBV6-5
DNA: TGCGCCAGCAGTCAATCTGTGGGGGCGAGAGGCTACACCTTC; CDR3: CASSQSVGARGYTF; size: once; J: TRBJ1-2; D: NA; V: TRBV23-1
DNA: TGCGCCAGCAGCTCGACAGGGGATGAAAAACTGTTTTTT; CDR3: CASSSTGDEKLFF; size: NA; J: TRBJ1-4; D: TRBD1; V: TRBV5-1
DNA: TGTGCCAGCAGCCAAGATCTTATAGGACAGGGGGCCCCTGGGGCCAACGTCCTGACTTTC; CDR3: CASSQDLIGQGAPGANVLTF; size: NA; J: TRBJ2-6; D: TRBD1; V: TRBV3-1/TRBV3-2
DNA: TGCGCCAGCAGCTTGGAACAGGGGGGTTACACTGAAGCTTTCTTT; CDR3: CASSLEQGGYTEAFF; size: NA; J: TRBJ1-1; D: TRBD1; V: TRBV5-1
DNA: TGTGCCAGCAGTTATGTCGGACAGGGGAGGTATGGCTACACCTTC; CDR3: CASSYVGQGRYGYTF; size: NA; J: TRBJ1-2; D: TRBD1; V: TRBV6-6
DNA: TGTGCCAGCAGTTACGGACAGTCCTATGGCTACACCTTC; CDR3: CASSYGQSYGYTF; size: once; J: TRBJ1-2; D: NA; V: TRBV6-2/TRBV6-3
DNA: TGTGCCAGCAGCCGAGGACAGGGGGTTAACTTC; CDR3: CASSRGQGVNF; size: NA; J: TRBJ2-7; D: TRBD1; V: TRBV3-1/TRBV3-2
DNA: TGTGCCAGTGGGAAGGGGGTACGTTCTGATGAGCAGTTCTTC; CDR3: CASGKGVRSDEQFF; size: NA; J: TRBJ2-1; D: NA; V: TRBV19
DNA: TGCGCCAGCAACAGGGGGCAAGGGGAGACCCAGTACTTC; CDR3: CASNRGQGETQYF; size: once; J: TRBJ2-5; D: TRBD1; V: TRBV4-1
DNA: TGTGCCAGTAGTTCACGACAGGGTGGGAATGAAAAACTGTTTTTT; CDR3: CASSSRQGGNEKLFF; size: NA; J: TRBJ1-4; D: TRBD1; V: TRBV19
DNA: TGTGCCAGCAGCCAAGTGACAGGGAGAACTGAAGCTTTCTTT; CDR3: CASSQVTGRTEAFF; size: NA; J: TRBJ1-1; D: TRBD1; V: TRBV3-1/TRBV3-2